The 4 T cell receptor beta chains below come from one sample, sequenced in a study of CXCR3-negative and CXCR3-positive naive CD8 T cells. Their recognized antigens are unknown. The libraries of TRB cDNA were prepared using 5' RACE with UMI labels. Using the 5' RACE reads, TCRdb records one entry per CDR3 protein without DNA. This sample carries some 110,000 distinct CDR3 sequences, with 0.35% to 0.4% going to the ten biggest clones. Study observations and caveats: CXCR3-positive naive cells carried more hydrophobic TRB CDR3s than CXCR3-negative naive cells did.

The sample comprised naive CXCR3+ CD8+ T cells from blood. Subset of the sample: CD45RO-CCR7+CD27+CD95- naive CD8+ T cells expressing CXCR3 (TNR3+). The receptors come from a human donor in good health. Some clones in this sample may be carry-over from other donors' samples.

The chain employs TRBV29-1 and TRBJ2-3. Germline V gene sequence: CDR1 SQVTM, CDR2 ANQGSEA. The CDR3 loop spans 13 amino acids. CDR3 residues: CSVDGGFTDTQYF.

The chain is built from TRBV6-5 and TRBJ1-1; TCRdb proposes TRBD1, but this gene call is untestable without DNA. The CDR3 sequence is 15 residues long. Germline V CDR1 and CDR2: MNHEY, SVGAGI. The CDR3 sequence is CASIDGQIMNTEAFF.

The chain joins TRBV5-1 to TRBJ1-2; without DNA, the TCRdb call of TRBD1 cannot be checked. Per germline, CDR1 SGHRS and CDR2 YFSETQ. This CDR3 is built from 16 residues. The CDR3 sequence: CASSLEEQGTDYGYTF.

J is TRBJ2-7 and V is TRBV20-1; the D call from TCRdb, TRBD2, cannot be confirmed without DNA. This CDR3 is built from 15 residues. CDR1 and CDR2 from the germline V gene are DFQATT and SNEGSKA (reference sequence). The CDR3 region is CSARDEGRVIYEQYF.